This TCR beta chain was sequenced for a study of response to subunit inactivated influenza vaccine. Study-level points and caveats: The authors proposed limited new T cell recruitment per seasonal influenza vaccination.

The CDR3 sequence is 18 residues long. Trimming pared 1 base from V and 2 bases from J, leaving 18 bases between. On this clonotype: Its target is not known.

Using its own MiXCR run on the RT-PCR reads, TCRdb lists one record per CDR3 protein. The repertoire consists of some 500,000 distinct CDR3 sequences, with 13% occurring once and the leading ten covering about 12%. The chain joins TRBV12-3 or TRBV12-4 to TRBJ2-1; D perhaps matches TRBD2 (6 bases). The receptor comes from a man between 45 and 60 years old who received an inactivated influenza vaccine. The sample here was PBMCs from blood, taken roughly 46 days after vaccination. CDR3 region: CASSLETLASGAYNEQFF. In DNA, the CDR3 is TGTGCCAGCAGTTTAGAAACTCTAGCGTCGGGCGCCTACAATGAGCAGTTCTTC.